The T cell receptor beta chain described here comes from a study of blood T cell repertoires in COVID-19. Sequencing used immunoSEQ multiplex PCR; TCRdb keeps in-frame clones, though not all of them. The sample comprises some 300,000 clones, approximately 90% of which are singletons, and roughly 6.9% rests with the top ten. The sample holds one count of this clone. The germline V gene has CDR1 SNHLY and CDR2 FYNNEI. This CDR3 comprises 15 residues. V shed 5 bases, J shed 0 bases, and the junction held 1 base outside the gene matches. The rearrangement uses TRBV2 and TRBJ2-3; 11 bases line up with TRBD2. The sample consisted of peripheral blood. The TCR originated in a woman in her thirties who had recovered from COVID-19. The CDR3 loop reads CASSLAGGSTDTQYF. For the CDR3, the DNA is TGTGCCAGCAGTCTAGCGGGGGGTAGCACAGATACGCAGTATTTT.